Listed below are T cell receptor beta chains from one sample, sequenced in a study of beta chain features in type 1 diabetes. The data were produced by immunoSEQ multiplex PCR, yet TCRdb's version contains in-frame clones alone and is incomplete. The sample holds over 150,000 clones; 9% to 12% are singletons and the top ten take 0.5%. Sequencing input: central memory CD4+ T cells from blood. These receptors were taken from a man aged 25 to 45 with type 1 diabetes. The CDR3 runs from the conserved cysteine through the conserved F or W. Fields, in order: D gene, V gene, clone size, J gene, CDR3 DNA, CDR3 protein. The D gene is left open where the match is weak. Not all rows give a size; the values are once, few, many and, for expanded clones, a class.

D: NA; V: TRBV7-2; size: NA; J: TRBJ2-7; DNA: TGTGCCAGCAGCTTAGGGGACTTAGAGCAGTACTTC; CDR3: CASSLGDLEQYF
D: NA; V: TRBV4-3; size: NA; J: TRBJ2-1; DNA: TGCGCCAGCAGCCAAGATGGGGCAGGGCCGGACAATGAGCAGTTCTTC; CDR3: CASSQDGAGPDNEQFF
D: TRBD2; V: TRBV5-4; size: NA; J: TRBJ2-1; DNA: TGTGCCAGCAGCCCGGGACTAGCGGGCGGAGGGAAGGGTGAGCAGTTCTTC; CDR3: CASSPGLAGGGKGEQFF
D: TRBD1; V: TRBV4-2; size: NA; J: TRBJ1-1; DNA: TGTGCCAGCAGGTTCGGGACAGGCGGTGAGGGGGCTTTCTTT; CDR3: CASRFGTGGEGAFF
D: NA; V: TRBV2; size: NA; J: TRBJ2-1; DNA: TGTGCCAGCAAGTGGGACTCTTGGGAGCAGTTCTTC; CDR3: CASKWDSWEQFF
D: TRBD1; V: TRBV6-5; size: NA; J: TRBJ1-2; DNA: TGTGCCAGCATAAGGAAGGGGGCGCTTGCTGCTGGCTACACCTTC; CDR3: CASIRKGALAAGYTF
D: TRBD1; V: TRBV4-3; size: few; J: TRBJ1-4; DNA: TGCGCCAGCAGCCAAGGACAGGGTAACGAAAAACTGTTTTTT; CDR3: CASSQGQGNEKLFF
D: NA; V: TRBV30; size: few; J: TRBJ2-4; DNA: TGTGCCTGGAGTGTAGGTCAGGCAGCCAAAAACATTCAGTACTTC; CDR3: CAWSVGQAAKNIQYF
D: TRBD2; V: TRBV15; size: few; J: TRBJ2-5; DNA: TGTGCCACCAGCCAATGGGGTAGCGGGCAAGAGACCCAGTACTTC; CDR3: CATSQWGSGQETQYF
D: TRBD1; V: TRBV9; size: few; J: TRBJ2-7; DNA: TGTGCCAGCAGCGCGCAGACAGGGTTAGGCCACGAGCAGTACTTC; CDR3: CASSAQTGLGHEQYF
D: NA; V: TRBV19; size: NA; J: TRBJ1-1; DNA: TGTGCCAGTAGTGCCTACGGGATGAACACTGAAGCTTTCTTT; CDR3: CASSAYGMNTEAFF
D: NA; V: TRBV5-1; size: few; J: TRBJ2-5; DNA: TGCGCCAGCAGCTTGGGACAGCCTCGGGAGACCCAGTACTTC; CDR3: CASSLGQPRETQYF
D: NA; V: TRBV29-1; size: few; J: TRBJ2-3; DNA: TGCAGCGGCGACACAGATACGCAGTATTTT; CDR3: CSGDTDTQYF
D: NA; V: TRBV7-9; size: NA; J: TRBJ2-7; DNA: TGTGCCAGCAGCTTAAGAGGGAGCGGGCGTAACGAGCAGTACTTC; CDR3: CASSLRGSGRNEQYF
D: TRBD2; V: TRBV7-2; size: NA; J: TRBJ2-7; DNA: TGTGCCAGCAGCTTAGGACTAGCGGGGCTGCAGTACTTC; CDR3: CASSLGLAGLQYF
D: TRBD1; V: TRBV5-4; size: NA; J: TRBJ1-2; DNA: TGTGCCAGCAGCCCTGACAGGGATTATAATGGCTACACCTTC; CDR3: CASSPDRDYNGYTF
D: NA; V: TRBV14; size: NA; J: TRBJ2-2; DNA: TGTGCCAGCAGCCAAGATCTGGCAGCGAACACCGGGGAGCTGTTTTTT; CDR3: CASSQDLAANTGELFF
D: NA; V: TRBV9; size: NA; J: TRBJ1-2; DNA: TGTGCCAGCAGCGTAGGGGCAGGGCGCGATTATGGCTACACCTTC; CDR3: CASSVGAGRDYGYTF
D: NA; V: TRBV23-1; size: once; J: TRBJ2-7; DNA: TGCGCCAGCAGTCAAACTCACATTCACCGTCGACAGGAAGCTCCATCCTACGAGCAGTACTTC; CDR3: CASSQTHIHRRQEAPSYEQYF
D: NA; V: TRBV11-2; size: few; J: TRBJ2-5; DNA: TGTGCCAGCGGACGGACCGTACGGGGAGAGACCCAGTACTTC; CDR3: CASGRTVRGETQYF
D: TRBD1; V: TRBV6-1; size: few; J: TRBJ2-2; DNA: TGTGCCAGCAGTGAAGCGCGAGGGGGCCACGGGGAGCTGTTTTTT; CDR3: CASSEARGGHGELFF
D: NA; V: TRBV28; size: few; J: TRBJ2-1; DNA: TGTGCCAGCAGTTTAGGGGGACAAACCTACAATGAGCAGTTCTTC; CDR3: CASSLGGQTYNEQFF
D: TRBD2; V: TRBV18; size: few; J: TRBJ2-1; DNA: TGTGCCAGCTCACCCGACCCGGGGGGGAATGAGCAGTTCTTC; CDR3: CASSPDPGGNEQFF